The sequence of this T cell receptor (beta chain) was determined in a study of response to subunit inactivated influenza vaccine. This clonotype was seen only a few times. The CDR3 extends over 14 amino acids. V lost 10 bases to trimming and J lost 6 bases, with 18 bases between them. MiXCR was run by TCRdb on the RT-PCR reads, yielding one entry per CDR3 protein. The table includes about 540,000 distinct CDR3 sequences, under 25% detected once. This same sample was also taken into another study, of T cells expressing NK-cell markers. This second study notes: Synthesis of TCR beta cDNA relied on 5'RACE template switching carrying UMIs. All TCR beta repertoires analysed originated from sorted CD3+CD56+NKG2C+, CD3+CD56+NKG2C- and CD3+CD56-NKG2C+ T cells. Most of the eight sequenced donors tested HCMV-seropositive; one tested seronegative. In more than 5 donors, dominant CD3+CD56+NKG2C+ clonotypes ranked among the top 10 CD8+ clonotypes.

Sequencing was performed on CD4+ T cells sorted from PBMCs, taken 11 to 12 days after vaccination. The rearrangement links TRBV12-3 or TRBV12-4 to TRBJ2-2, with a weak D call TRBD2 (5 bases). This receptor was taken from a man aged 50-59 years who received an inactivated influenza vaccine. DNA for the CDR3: TGTGCCACCTCGGTGGGAAGGGAGTCCGGGGAGCTGTTTTTT. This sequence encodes CATSVGRESGELFF.